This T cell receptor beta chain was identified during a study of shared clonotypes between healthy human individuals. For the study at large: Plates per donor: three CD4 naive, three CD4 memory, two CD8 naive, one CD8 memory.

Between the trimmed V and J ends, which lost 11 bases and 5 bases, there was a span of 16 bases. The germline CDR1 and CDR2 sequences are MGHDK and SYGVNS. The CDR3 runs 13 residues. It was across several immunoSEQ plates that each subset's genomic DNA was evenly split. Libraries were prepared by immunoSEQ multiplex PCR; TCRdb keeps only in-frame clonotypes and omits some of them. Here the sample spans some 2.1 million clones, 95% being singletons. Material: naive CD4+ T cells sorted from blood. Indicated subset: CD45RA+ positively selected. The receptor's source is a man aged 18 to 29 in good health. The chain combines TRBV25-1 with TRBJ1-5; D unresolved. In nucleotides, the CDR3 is TGTGCCTCTTCAGGCGGGCCCTATCAGCCCCAGCATTTT. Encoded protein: CASSGGPYQPQHF.